The next 8 T cell receptor beta chains were all read from a single sample in a study of post-analysis software for immune sequencing data (dated by TCRdb to the mid-2010s). Study-wide findings and limitations: Patients showed significantly higher frequencies than controls for a few TRBV segments, among them TRBV5-6, TRBV5-1 and TRBV20-1.

Preparation of the library involved PCR. Data came from an Illumina HiSeq 2500. To reduce PCR and sequencing biases, unique molecular identifiers were built into the TCR beta cDNA libraries. TCRdb redid the processing of the public reads, applying fastp at Q25 and MiXCR, and retained in-frame beta chains. Rows are combined by CDR3 protein, so each entry shows the most common genes and DNA. A total of about 460,000 distinct CDR3 sequences appear in this sample, around 40% of them only once. The ten largest clones represent about 12% of the sample. No antigens are known for them. The sequencing sample was made of blood. These receptors all come from a girl aged 10 to 17 with multiple sclerosis.

This clonotype was seen only a few times. This rearrangement joins TRBV28 to TRBJ2-6; no clear D. Per the germline V gene, CDR1 is MDHEN and CDR2 is SYDVKM. The length of the CDR3 is 14 residues. V was pared by 4 bases and J by 2 bases, with 6 bases between. CDR3 nucleotide sequence: TGTGCCAGCAGTTACGGCACTGGGGCCAACGTCCTGACTTTC. It translates to CASSYGTGANVLTF.

Only one count was recorded for this clonotype. The chain carries TRBV9 and TRBJ1-5; TRBD1 might be the D (5 bases). Germline V gene lookup returns CDR1 SGDLS and CDR2 YYNGEE. The CDR3 runs 15 residues. V was cut by 0 bases and J by 3 bases, with 10 bases left in between. The CDR3 region has the DNA TGTGCCAGCAGCGTAGCTGGGGACCTCAATCAGCCCCAGCATTTT. This codes for CASSVAGDLNQPQHF.

V usage is TRBV24-1 and J usage is TRBJ2-3; 9 bases are shared with TRBD1. Germline V gene data show CDR1 as KGHDR and CDR2 as SFDVKD. The length of the CDR3 is 14 residues. V was pared by 12 bases and J by 5 bases, with 11 bases of the junction left unmatched. The DNA for the CDR3 is TGTGCCGCCGGTTCGGGACAGGGTGAAGATACGCAGTATTTT. It specifies CAAGSGQGEDTQYF.

This clonotype was seen a single time. This may stem from a read error, because a much larger clone lies one nucleotide away. The chain is built from TRBV12-3 or TRBV12-4 and TRBJ2-1; D remains ambiguous. The CDR3 has 12 residues. DNA for the CDR3: TGTGTCAGCACTTTACGGGCCCATGAGCAGTTCTTC. Its protein product is CVSTLRAHEQFF.

V usage is TRBV5-1 and J usage is TRBJ1-4, with TRBD1 as a possible D gene (5 bases). The length of the CDR3 is 15 residues. Germline V gene sequence: CDR1 SGHRS, CDR2 YFSETQ. The V end was cut by 2 bases, the J end by 7 bases, with 15 bases between. CDR3 sequence reads: CASSFLGTAGEKLFF. CDR3 DNA: TGCGCCAGCAGCTTCTTAGGGACCGCAGGTGAAAAACTGTTTTTT.

The CDR3 here is CASSLKRGSMNTEAFF. Written as DNA, the CDR3 is TGTGCCAGCAGTTTAAAAAGGGGCAGCATGAACACTGAAGCTTTCTTT. The gene calls are TRBV27 and TRBJ1-1; possible D gene TRBD1, 5 bases. The V end was cut by 2 bases, the J end by 0 bases, with 13 bases between. The CDR3 length is 16 residues. CDR1 and CDR2 (germline): MNHEY, SMNVEV (reference sequence).

This chain links TRBV12-3 or TRBV12-4 with TRBJ2-1; TRBD2 agrees at 14 bases. The CDR3 runs to 16 residues. The J segment lost 6 bases and the V segment lost 3 bases, leaving 4 bases of the junction unmatched. In DNA, the CDR3 is TGTGCCAGCAGTTTCCTCGGACTAGCGGGAGGCAATGAGCAGTTCTTC. It specifies CASSFLGLAGGNEQFF.

This clonotype was seen only a few times. The V gene is TRBV25-1, the J gene TRBJ2-5; D is unclear. CDR1 and CDR2 from the germline V gene are MGHDK and SYGVNS. The CDR3 has 10 amino acids. Trimming took 6 bases from V and 3 from J, leaving 2 bases between them. In nucleotides, the CDR3 is TGTGCCAGCAGGGAAGAGACCCAGTACTTC. Its translation: CASREETQYF.